Listed below are T cell receptor beta chains from one sample, sequenced in a study of blood T cell repertoires in COVID-19. Assay used: immunoSEQ multiplex PCR; TCRdb lists only in-frame clones, some missing. The table shows 200,000 to 300,000 clones, with 88% occurring only once. The sequenced sample consisted of peripheral blood. The receptors were sampled from a woman in her 40s who had recovered from COVID-19. The CDR3 runs from the conserved cysteine through the conserved F or W. Fields, in order: clone size, D gene, V gene, J gene, CDR3 protein, CDR3 DNA. The D gene is left open where the match is weak. Clone size appears in some rows only: once, few, many, or a class for an expanded clone.

>.|TRBD1|TRBV18|TRBJ1-1
CASSGTGGDTEAFF
TGTGCCAGCTCAGGGACAGGGGGTGACACTGAAGCTTTCTTT
>.|TRBD1|TRBV15|TRBJ1-6
CATSHGQGVSPLHF
TGTGCCACCAGCCACGGACAGGGAGTTTCACCCCTCCACTTT
>.|.|TRBV19|TRBJ1-5
CASSAAGLLNQPQHF
TGTGCCAGTAGTGCCGCTGGACTCCTTAATCAGCCCCAGCATTTT
>.|TRBD2|TRBV6-5|TRBJ2-1
CASSYSGGFGEQFF
TGTGCCAGCAGTTACTCGGGGGGGTTCGGTGAGCAGTTCTTC
>few|.|TRBV7-9|TRBJ1-1
CASSLATGMNTEAFF
TGTGCCAGCAGCTTAGCAACCGGGATGAACACTGAAGCTTTCTTT
>.|.|TRBV28|TRBJ2-5
CASSKGRTDQETQYF
TGTGCCAGCAGCAAGGGAAGGACAGACCAAGAGACCCAGTACTTC
>.|.|TRBV30|TRBJ1-3
CAWSPGSGNTIYF
TGTGCCTGGTCCCCGGGATCTGGAAACACCATATATTTT
>.|TRBD2|TRBV28|TRBJ2-2
CASIGSGRAVGGELFF
TGTGCCAGCATAGGTAGCGGGAGGGCGGTGGGCGGGGAGCTGTTTTTT
>.|.|TRBV6-5|TRBJ1-5
CASSSQGVGDQPQHF
TGTGCCAGCAGTTCACAGGGTGTAGGGGATCAGCCCCAGCATTTT
>.|TRBD2|TRBV7-3|TRBJ2-3
CASSLFRGGSTDTQYF
TGTGCCAGCAGCTTATTTCGGGGAGGGAGCACAGATACGCAGTATTTT
>.|TRBD1|TRBV27|TRBJ1-4
CASSPRDRVGEKLFF
TGTGCCAGCAGTCCACGGGACAGGGTGGGGGAAAAACTGTTTTTT
>.|TRBD1|TRBV9|TRBJ1-1
CASSAHRGGNTEAFF
TGTGCCAGCAGCGCCCACAGGGGGGGGAACACTGAAGCTTTCTTT
>once|TRBD2|TRBV14|TRBJ2-3
CASSRRLARLHTDTQYF
TGTGCCAGCAGCCGCCGACTAGCGAGATTACACACAGATACGCAGTATTTT
>.|.|TRBV4-1|TRBJ2-5
CASSQGFGALQETQYF
TGCGCCAGCAGCCAGGGTTTTGGGGCCCTCCAAGAGACCCAGTACTTC
>.|TRBD2|TRBV11-2|TRBJ2-1
CASSLVVAGGEQFF
TGTGCCAGCAGCTTAGTGGTAGCGGGAGGGGAGCAGTTCTTC
>.|.|TRBV5-1|TRBJ2-1
CASSFGTATYNEQFF
TGCGCCAGCAGCTTCGGGACTGCCACCTACAATGAGCAGTTCTTC
>.|.|TRBV11-3|TRBJ1-2
CASSPRLWGANYGYTF
TGTGCCAGCAGCCCGAGACTCTGGGGCGCTAACTATGGCTACACCTTC
>.|.|TRBV27|TRBJ1-3
CASRNTHHRGNTIYF
TGTGCCAGCAGGAACACCCACCACCGTGGAAACACCATATATTTT
>.|.|TRBV2|TRBJ2-5
CASSEWGVGQETQYF
TGTGCCAGCAGTGAATGGGGAGTGGGGCAAGAGACCCAGTACTTC
>.|.|TRBV6-2/TRBV6-3|TRBJ1-3
CASSTGGNTIYF
TGTGCCAGCAGCACCGGGGGAAACACCATATATTTT
>once|TRBD1|TRBV5-1|TRBJ2-5
CASKPQGAQGETQYF
TGCGCCAGCAAACCCCAGGGGGCCCAGGGAGAGACCCAGTACTTC
>.|TRBD1|TRBV14|TRBJ1-2
CASSPRTGFNYGYTF
TGTGCCAGCAGCCCCCGGACAGGCTTTAACTATGGCTACACCTTC
>.|TRBD2|TRBV3-1/TRBV3-2|TRBJ2-1
CASSPTSGAYNEQFF
TGTGCCAGCAGCCCTACTAGCGGGGCCTACAATGAGCAGTTCTTC
>.|TRBD1|TRBV25-1|TRBJ2-3
CASTPQGAGTDTQYF
TGTGCCAGCACCCCCCAGGGGGCCGGCACAGATACGCAGTATTTT
>.|.|TRBV11-1|TRBJ2-7
CASSHSGSSYEQYF
TGTGCCAGCAGCCACAGTGGGTCCTCCTACGAGCAGTACTTC
>.|TRBD2|TRBV6-5|TRBJ2-1
CASSYSLAGAYNEQFF
TGTGCCAGCAGTTACTCTTTAGCGGGAGCCTACAATGAGCAGTTCTTC
>.|.|TRBV30|TRBJ2-2
CAWSGLAHGELFF
TGTGCCTGGAGTGGGCTAGCCCACGGGGAGCTGTTTTTT
>.|TRBD1|TRBV5-6|TRBJ2-6
CASSLGGDRVFGGANVLTF
TGTGCCAGCAGCTTGGGCGGGGACAGGGTGTTTGGAGGGGCCAACGTCCTGACTTTC
>.|.|TRBV27|TRBJ2-2
CASGRDRVGELFF
TGTGCCAGCGGGCGGGATCGAGTCGGGGAGCTGTTTTTT
>.|.|TRBV12-3/TRBV12-4|TRBJ1-1
CASSLAGANEAFF
TGTGCCAGCAGTTTAGCGGGGGCGAATGAAGCTTTCTTT
>.|TRBD1|TRBV30|TRBJ1-1
CAWTITGGTEAFF
TGTGCCTGGACGATAACAGGGGGCACTGAAGCTTTCTTT
>.|TRBD2|TRBV7-2|TRBJ2-1
CASSLSGASYNEQFF
TGTGCCAGCAGCTTAAGCGGGGCCTCCTACAATGAGCAGTTCTTC
>.|TRBD1|TRBV30|TRBJ2-3
CAWSTGTGGADTQYF
TGTGCCTGGAGCACCGGGACAGGGGGCGCGGATACGCAGTATTTT
>.|TRBD1|TRBV19|TRBJ2-7
CASSIGAGGEQYF
TGTGCCAGTAGTATTGGGGCAGGGGGCGAGCAGTACTTC
>.|TRBD2|TRBV9|TRBJ2-7
CASGTSGTHEQYF
TGTGCCAGCGGGACTAGCGGGACTCACGAGCAGTACTTC
>few|.|TRBV5-1|TRBJ2-2
CASSLGANGELFF
TGCGCCAGCAGCTTGGGGGCAAACGGGGAGCTGTTTTTT
>.|TRBD1|TRBV5-4|TRBJ2-7
CASSLGQGRDEQYF
TGTGCCAGCAGCTTGGGACAGGGCAGGGACGAGCAGTACTTC
>few|.|TRBV7-2|TRBJ1-5
CASSLESSGPQPQHF
TGTGCCAGCAGCTTAGAGTCCAGCGGGCCTCAGCCCCAGCATTTT
>.|TRBD2|TRBV10-1|TRBJ2-1
CASSETPRTSGNNEQFF
TGCGCCAGCAGTGAGACCCCGAGGACTAGCGGGAACAATGAGCAGTTCTTC
>few|TRBD2|TRBV11-3|TRBJ2-2
CASSLGLAANTGELFF
TGTGCCAGCAGCTTAGGGCTAGCGGCAAACACCGGGGAGCTGTTTTTT
>.|.|TRBV10-3|TRBJ2-3
CAITRGGGPTDTQYF
TGTGCCATCACGAGGGGGGGAGGGCCTACAGATACGCAGTATTTT